The following is a T cell receptor (beta chain) sequence with its context. The sample originates from a study of CD8+ T cells in alopecia areata. V trimming: 0 bases; J trimming: 4 bases; junction bases outside the gene matches: 4. Germline lookup yields CDR1 SGDLS and CDR2 YYNGEE. CDR3 length: 15 residues. TCR sequencing used cDNA made by reverse transcription of extracted RNA. Assay used: immunoSEQ multiplex PCR; TCRdb lists only in-frame clones, some missing. Among more than 200,000 clones, 65% to 70% were seen once, and the ten largest hold around 1.2%. The source was CD4+ T cells sorted from blood, collected at week 0. The rearrangement joins TRBV9 to TRBJ2-1; 7 nucleotides align to TRBD1. This receptor was taken from a human donor with alopecia areata. CDR3 coding DNA: TGTGCCAGCAGCGTAGGGGGACAGTCATACAATGAGCAGTTCTTC. Its protein is CASSVGGQSYNEQFF.